Presented here are 12 T cell receptor beta chains from one specimen sequenced in a study of control samples from healthy donors and cancer patients. TCRdb's table, derived via immunoSEQ multiplex PCR, lists solely in-frame clones and lacks some. The table lists 100,000 to 150,000 clones, more than 85% of them singletons, with more than 1.5% in the top ten. The sample consisted of PBMCs. The receptors derive from a man aged 45-60 years with head and neck cancer.

The chain joins TRBV4-1 to TRBJ1-5; TRBD1 is a possible D gene (6 bases). Germline V gene data show CDR1 as MGHRA and CDR2 as YSYEKL. V gave up 0 bases and J gave up 4 bases, with 19 bases separating them. The CDR3 sequence is 18 residues long. The CDR3 is CASSQDTPTGPGNQPQHF. Written as DNA, the CDR3 is TGCGCCAGCAGCCAAGATACCCCTACAGGGCCGGGGAATCAGCCCCAGCATTTT.

The chain combines TRBV18 with TRBJ2-2; 14 bases fit TRBD2. There are 18 residues in the CDR3. Per germline, CDR1 KGHSH and CDR2 LQKENI. The V gene end was trimmed by 3 bases and the J gene end by 4 bases; junction bases not matched to a gene: 7. In DNA, the CDR3 is TGTGCCAGCTCACCCCCGGGACTAGCGGGGGTCGTCACCGGGGAGCTGTTTTTT. This codes for CASSPPGLAGVVTGELFF.

The chain has TRBV5-8 and TRBJ2-5; D might be TRBD1 (6 bases). Trimming stripped 6 bases from V and 4 bases from J, with 19 bases between. The length of the CDR3 is 15 residues. CDR1 and CDR2 (germline): SGHTS, YDEGEE. Here the CDR3 reads CASTPRGHEIETQYF. The CDR3, as DNA: TGTGCCAGCACCCCTCGGGGACACGAGATAGAGACCCAGTACTTC. Full variable domain (remainder filled in from reference TRBV5-8 and TRBJ2-5): EAGVTQSPTHLIKTRGQQATLRCSPISGHTSVYWYQQALGLGLQFLLWYDEGEERNRGNFPPRFSGRQFPNYSSELNVNALELEDSALYLCASTPRGHEIETQYFGPGTRLLVL.

This chain connects TRBV29-1 to TRBJ1-1, with 11 bases lining up with TRBD1. The CDR3 is made up of 15 amino acids. Germline V gives CDR1 SQVTM, CDR2 ANQGSEA. Germline trimming cut 6 bases from V and 4 bases from J; bases unmatched to any gene: 10. CDR3 in DNA: TGCAGCGTGGGGACAGGGGGTGGACGGACCACTGAAGCTTTCTTT. Protein product: CSVGTGGGRTTEAFF. Full variable domain (outside the CDR3, taken from reference TRBV29-1 and TRBJ1-1): SAVISQKPSRDICQRGTSLTIQCQVDSQVTMMFWYRQQPGQSLTLIATANQGSEATYESGFVIDKFPISRPNLTFSTLTVSNMSPEDSSIYLCSVGTGGGRTTEAFFGQGTRLTVV.

The chain uses TRBV3-1 (or the pseudogene TRBV3-2) and TRBJ2-1; D uncertain. This CDR3 spans 14 amino acids. From germline, CDR1 is LGHDT and CDR2 YNNKEL (reference sequence). V lost 0 bases, J lost 3 bases, and 6 bases lay in between. The CDR3 loop reads CASSQDFGYNEQFF. CDR3 nucleotide sequence: TGTGCCAGCAGCCAAGATTTTGGCTACAATGAGCAGTTCTTC.

The chain employs TRBV7-2 and TRBJ1-2; 7 positions match TRBD1. Germline loops: CDR1 SGHTA, CDR2 FQGNSA. The length of the CDR3 is 15 residues. The V segment lost 4 bases and the J segment 2 bases; nucleotides outside the gene matches: 7. The CDR3, as DNA: TGTGCCAGCAGCTGGAGGGACAGTTCGAACTATGGCTACACCTTC. Its translation is CASSWRDSSNYGYTF.

The chain uses TRBV28 and TRBJ1-1, with D uncertain. The CDR3 is made up of 12 amino acids. The V gene lost 2 bases and the J gene lost 3 bases, with 4 bases spanning the gap. CDR1 MDHEN and CDR2 SYDVKM come from the germline V gene. The CDR3 here is CASSLQDTEAFF. CDR3 coding DNA: TGTGCCAGCAGTTTACAGGACACTGAAGCTTTCTTT.

The chain employs TRBV5-1 and TRBJ2-1; 8 positions agree with TRBD2. V gave up 1 base and J gave up 6 bases; unmatched junction bases: 12. Germline lookup yields CDR1 SGHRS and CDR2 YFSETQ. The CDR3 totals 17 residues. The CDR3 is CASSLYDGGGRVNEQFF. The CDR3 nucleotides read TGCGCCAGCAGCTTGTATGATGGCGGGGGGCGGGTCAATGAGCAGTTCTTC.

The gene calls are TRBV29-1 and TRBJ2-1, with no clear D. This CDR3 contains 14 residues. The V end lost 4 bases, the J end lost 1 base, and 11 bases lay between the germline ends. Germline V gives CDR1 SQVTM, CDR2 ANQGSEA. The chain's CDR3 is CSVGSEVSYNEQFF. For the CDR3, the DNA is TGCAGCGTTGGCTCAGAAGTATCCTACAATGAGCAGTTCTTC.

The chain has TRBV3-1 (or the pseudogene TRBV3-2) and TRBJ2-1; D is uncertain. The CDR3 totals 16 residues. The ends were cut back, 0 bases at V and 0 bases at J, with 9 bases in the middle. Germline V gene lookup returns CDR1 LGHDT and CDR2 YNNKEL (reference sequence). This CDR3 is CASSQEVMISYNEQFF. The DNA for the CDR3 is TGTGCCAGCAGCCAAGAGGTGATGATCTCCTACAATGAGCAGTTCTTC.

The gene calls are TRBV7-9 and TRBJ1-5; TRBD1 might be the D (5 bases). CDR1 and CDR2 from the germline V gene are SEHNR and FQNEAQ (reference sequence). The V end was cut by 5 bases, the J end by 1 base, with 9 bases between. This CDR3 has 14 residues. CDR3 sequence (DNA): TGTGCCAGCAGCCGGGACGGGAGCAATCAGCCCCAGCATTTT. Amino acids: CASSRDGSNQPQHF.

The chain uses TRBV4-2 and TRBJ2-7; TRBD1 might be the D (6 bases). This CDR3 is 15 amino acids long. With 0 bases removed from V and 3 bases from J, the gap between germline ends came to 12 bases. Germline lookup yields CDR1 LGHNA and CDR2 YNFKEQ. CDR3 DNA: TGTGCCAGCAGCCAAGATCCGGACAGTCGCTACGAGCAGTACTTC. As protein: CASSQDPDSRYEQYF.